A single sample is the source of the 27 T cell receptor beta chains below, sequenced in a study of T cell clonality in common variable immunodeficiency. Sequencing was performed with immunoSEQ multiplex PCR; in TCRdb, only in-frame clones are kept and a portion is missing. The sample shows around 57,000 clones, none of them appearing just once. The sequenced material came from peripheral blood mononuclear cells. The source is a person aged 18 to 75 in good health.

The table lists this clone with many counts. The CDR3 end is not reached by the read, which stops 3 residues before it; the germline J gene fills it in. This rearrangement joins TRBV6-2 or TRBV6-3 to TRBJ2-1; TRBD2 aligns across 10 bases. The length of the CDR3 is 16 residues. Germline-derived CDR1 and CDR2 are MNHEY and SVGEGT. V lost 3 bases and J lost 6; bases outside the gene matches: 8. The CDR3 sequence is CASSYTAGGPFNEQFF. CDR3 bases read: TGTGCCAGCAGTTATACAGCGGGAGGGCCCTTCAATGAG.

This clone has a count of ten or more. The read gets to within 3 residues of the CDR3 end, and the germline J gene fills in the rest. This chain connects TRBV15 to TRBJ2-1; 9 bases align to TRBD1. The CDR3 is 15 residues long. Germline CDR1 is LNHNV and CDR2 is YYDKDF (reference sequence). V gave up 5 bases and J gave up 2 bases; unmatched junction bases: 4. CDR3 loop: CATSAWTGAYNEQFF. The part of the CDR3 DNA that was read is TGTGCCACCAGCGCGTGGACAGGGGCCTACAATGAG.

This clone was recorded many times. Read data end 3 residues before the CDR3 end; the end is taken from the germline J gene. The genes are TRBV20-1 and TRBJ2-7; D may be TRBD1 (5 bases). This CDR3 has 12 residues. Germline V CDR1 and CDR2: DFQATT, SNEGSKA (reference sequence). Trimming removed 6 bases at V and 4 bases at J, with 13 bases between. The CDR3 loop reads CSAGQGRYEQYF. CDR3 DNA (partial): TGCAGTGCCGGACAAGGACGGTACGAG.

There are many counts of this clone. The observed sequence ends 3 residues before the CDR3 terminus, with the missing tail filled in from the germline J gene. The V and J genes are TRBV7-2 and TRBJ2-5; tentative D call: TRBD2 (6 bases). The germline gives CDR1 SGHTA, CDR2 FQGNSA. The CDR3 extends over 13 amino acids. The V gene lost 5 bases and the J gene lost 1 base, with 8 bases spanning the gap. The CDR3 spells CASSAGTQETQYF. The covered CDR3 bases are TGTGCCAGCAGCGCGGGGACCCAAGAGACC.

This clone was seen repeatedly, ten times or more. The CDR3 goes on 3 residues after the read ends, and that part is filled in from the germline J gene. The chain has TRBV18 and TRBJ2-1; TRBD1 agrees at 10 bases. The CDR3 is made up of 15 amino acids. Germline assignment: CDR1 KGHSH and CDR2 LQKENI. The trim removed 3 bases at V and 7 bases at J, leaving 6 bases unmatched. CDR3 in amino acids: CASSPATGGGNEQFF. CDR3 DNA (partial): TGTGCCAGCTCACCCGCGACAGGGGGCGGGAATGAG.

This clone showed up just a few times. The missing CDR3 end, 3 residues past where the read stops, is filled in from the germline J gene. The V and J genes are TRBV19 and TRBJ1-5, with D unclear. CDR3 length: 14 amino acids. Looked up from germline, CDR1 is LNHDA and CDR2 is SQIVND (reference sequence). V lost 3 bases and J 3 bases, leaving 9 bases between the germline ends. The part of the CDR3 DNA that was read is TGTGCCAGTAGTATTCGCGGCCTCAATCAGCCC. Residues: CASSIRGLNQP. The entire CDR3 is CASSIRGLNQPQHF.

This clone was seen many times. The DNA read from the CDR3 is TGTGCCAGCAGCTTATACAGGGGGCTAGAGACC. Amino acid sequence: CASSLYRGLET. From start to end, the CDR3 is CASSLYRGLETQYF. The chain links TRBV7-7 to TRBJ2-5; 9 bases agree with TRBD1. The CDR3 end falls 3 residues outside the read, so it is completed with the germline J gene. Germline CDR1 and CDR2: SSHAT and FNYEAQ (reference sequence). The CDR3 covers 14 residues. Trimming took 2 bases from V and 4 from J; bases not matched to a gene: 2.

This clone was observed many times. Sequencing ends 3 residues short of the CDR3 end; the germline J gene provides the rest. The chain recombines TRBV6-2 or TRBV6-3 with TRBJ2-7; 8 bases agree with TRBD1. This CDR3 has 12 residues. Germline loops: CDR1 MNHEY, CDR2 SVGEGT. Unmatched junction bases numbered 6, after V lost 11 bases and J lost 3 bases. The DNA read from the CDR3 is TGTGCCTCTAGACAGGGGATCTACGAG. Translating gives CASRQGIYE. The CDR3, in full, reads CASRQGIYEQYF.

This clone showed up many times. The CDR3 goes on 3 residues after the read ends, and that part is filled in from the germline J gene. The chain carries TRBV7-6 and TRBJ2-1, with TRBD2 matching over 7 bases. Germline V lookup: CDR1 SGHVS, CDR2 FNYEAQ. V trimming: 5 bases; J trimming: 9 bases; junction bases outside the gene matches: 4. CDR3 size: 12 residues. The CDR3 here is CASSRSGTEQFF. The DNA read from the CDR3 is TGTGCCAGCAGCCGGAGCGGGACTGAG.

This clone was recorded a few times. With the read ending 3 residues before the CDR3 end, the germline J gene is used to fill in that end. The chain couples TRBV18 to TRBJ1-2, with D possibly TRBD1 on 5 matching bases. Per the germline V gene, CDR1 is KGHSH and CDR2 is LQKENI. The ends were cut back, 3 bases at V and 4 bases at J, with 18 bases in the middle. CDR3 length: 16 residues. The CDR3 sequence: CASSPTTPQGTYGYTF. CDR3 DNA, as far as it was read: TGTGCCAGCTCACCCACAACCCCTCAGGGTACCTATGGC.

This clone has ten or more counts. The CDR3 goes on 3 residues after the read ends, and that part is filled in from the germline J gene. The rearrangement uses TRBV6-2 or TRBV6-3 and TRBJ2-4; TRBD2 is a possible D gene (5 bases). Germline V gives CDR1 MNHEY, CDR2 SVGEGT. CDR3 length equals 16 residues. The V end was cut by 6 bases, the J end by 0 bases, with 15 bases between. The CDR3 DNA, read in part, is TGTGCCAGCAGCGACCCCGACTATTTAGCCAAAAACATT. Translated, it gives CASSDPDYLAKNI. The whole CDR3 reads CASSDPDYLAKNIQYF.

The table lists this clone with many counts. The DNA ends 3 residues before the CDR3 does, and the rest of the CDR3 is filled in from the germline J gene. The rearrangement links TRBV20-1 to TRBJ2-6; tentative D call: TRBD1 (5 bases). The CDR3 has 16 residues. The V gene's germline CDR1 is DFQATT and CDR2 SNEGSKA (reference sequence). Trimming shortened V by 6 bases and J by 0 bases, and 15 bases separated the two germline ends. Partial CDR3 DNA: TGCAGTGCCCCCTTCAAAGGGGCCTCTGGGGCCAACGTC. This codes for CSAPFKGASGANV. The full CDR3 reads CSAPFKGASGANVLTF.

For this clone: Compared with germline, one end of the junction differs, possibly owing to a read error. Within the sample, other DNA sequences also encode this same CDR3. The sequenced part of the CDR3 DNA is TGTGCCAGCAGCTTCCCCGGCGGACAGGGAGCTAACTATGGC. Its translation: CASSFPGGQGANYG. The complete CDR3 protein is CASSFPGGQGANYGYTF. The chain couples TRBV5-1 to TRBJ1-2, with 8 bases aligning to TRBD1. With the read ending 3 residues before the CDR3 end, the germline J gene is used to fill in that end. Germline loops: CDR1 SGHRS, CDR2 YFSETQ. The CDR3 extends over 17 amino acids.

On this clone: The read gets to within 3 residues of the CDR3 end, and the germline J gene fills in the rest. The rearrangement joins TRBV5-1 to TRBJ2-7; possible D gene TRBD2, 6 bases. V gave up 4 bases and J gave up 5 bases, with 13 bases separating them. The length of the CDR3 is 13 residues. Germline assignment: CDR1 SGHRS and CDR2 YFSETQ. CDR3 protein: CASSPRTGDEQYF. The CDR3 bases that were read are TGCGCCAGCAGCCCGAGGACGGGGGACGAG.

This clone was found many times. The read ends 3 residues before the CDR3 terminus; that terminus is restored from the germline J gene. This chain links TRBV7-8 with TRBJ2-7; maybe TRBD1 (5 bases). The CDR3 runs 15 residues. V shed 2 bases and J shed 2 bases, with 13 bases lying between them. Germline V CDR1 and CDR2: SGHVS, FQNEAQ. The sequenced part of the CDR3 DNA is TGTGCCAGCAGCTTAAGGACCCCAGGGACCTACGAG. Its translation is CASSLRTPGTYE. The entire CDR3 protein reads CASSLRTPGTYEQYF.

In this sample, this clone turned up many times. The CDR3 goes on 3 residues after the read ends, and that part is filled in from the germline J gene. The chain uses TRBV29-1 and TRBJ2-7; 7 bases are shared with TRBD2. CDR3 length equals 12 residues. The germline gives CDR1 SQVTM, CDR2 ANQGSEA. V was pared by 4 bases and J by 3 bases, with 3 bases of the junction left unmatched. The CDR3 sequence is CSVGGGSYEQYF. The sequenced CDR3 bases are TGCAGCGTTGGAGGCGGGAGCTACGAG.

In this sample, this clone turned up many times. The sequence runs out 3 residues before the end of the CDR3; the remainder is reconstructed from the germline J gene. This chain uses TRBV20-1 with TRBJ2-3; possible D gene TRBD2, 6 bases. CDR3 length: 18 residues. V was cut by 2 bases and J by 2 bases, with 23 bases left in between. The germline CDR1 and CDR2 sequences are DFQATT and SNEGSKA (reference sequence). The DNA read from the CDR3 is TGCAGTGCTAGAAAAAGCCGGCACGGAACGGGGGTCACAGATACG. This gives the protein CSARKSRHGTGVTDT. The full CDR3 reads CSARKSRHGTGVTDTQYF.

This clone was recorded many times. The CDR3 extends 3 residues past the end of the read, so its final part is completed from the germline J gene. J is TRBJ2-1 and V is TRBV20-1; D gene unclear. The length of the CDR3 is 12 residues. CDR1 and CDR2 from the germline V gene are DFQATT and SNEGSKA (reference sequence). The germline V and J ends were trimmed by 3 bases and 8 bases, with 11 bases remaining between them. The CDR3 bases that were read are TGCAGTGCTAGTGCCAGAGAGTATGAG. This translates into CSASAREYE. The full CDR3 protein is CSASAREYEQFF.

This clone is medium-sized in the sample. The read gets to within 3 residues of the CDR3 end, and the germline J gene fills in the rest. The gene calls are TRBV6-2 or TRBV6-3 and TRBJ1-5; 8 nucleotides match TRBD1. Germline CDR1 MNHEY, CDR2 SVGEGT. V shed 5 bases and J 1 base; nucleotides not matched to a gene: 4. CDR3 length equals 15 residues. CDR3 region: CASSPTGGSNQPQHF. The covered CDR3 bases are TGTGCCAGCAGTCCAACAGGGGGAAGCAATCAGCCC.

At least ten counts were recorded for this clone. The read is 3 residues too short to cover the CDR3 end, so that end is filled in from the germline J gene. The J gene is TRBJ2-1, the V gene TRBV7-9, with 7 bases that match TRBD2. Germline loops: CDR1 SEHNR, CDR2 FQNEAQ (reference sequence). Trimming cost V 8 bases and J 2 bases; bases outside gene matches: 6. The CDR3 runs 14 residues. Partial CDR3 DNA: TGTGCCAGCTCCGGGCGGGAGACCTACAATGAG. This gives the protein CASSGRETYNE. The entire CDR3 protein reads CASSGRETYNEQFF.

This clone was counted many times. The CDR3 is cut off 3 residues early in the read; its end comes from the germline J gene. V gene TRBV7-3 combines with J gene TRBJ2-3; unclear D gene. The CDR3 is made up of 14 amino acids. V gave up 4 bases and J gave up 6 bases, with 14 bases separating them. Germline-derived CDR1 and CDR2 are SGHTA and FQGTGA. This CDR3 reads CASSSYLNPDTQYF. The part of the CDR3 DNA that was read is TGTGCCAGCAGCTCCTACTTAAACCCCGATACG.

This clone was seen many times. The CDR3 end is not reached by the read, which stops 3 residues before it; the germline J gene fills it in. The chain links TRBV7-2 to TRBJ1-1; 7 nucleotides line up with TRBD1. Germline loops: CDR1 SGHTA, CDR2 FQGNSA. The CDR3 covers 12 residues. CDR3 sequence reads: CASSQGVGRAFF. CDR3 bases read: TGTGCCAGCAGCCAGGGGGTGGGACGG. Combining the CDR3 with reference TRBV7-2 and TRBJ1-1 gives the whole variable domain GAGVSQSPSNKVTEKGKDVELRCDPISGHTALYWYRQSLGQGLEFLIYFQGNSAPDKSGLPSDRFSAERTGGSVSTLTIQRTQQEDSAVYLCASSQGVGRAFFGQGTRLTVV.

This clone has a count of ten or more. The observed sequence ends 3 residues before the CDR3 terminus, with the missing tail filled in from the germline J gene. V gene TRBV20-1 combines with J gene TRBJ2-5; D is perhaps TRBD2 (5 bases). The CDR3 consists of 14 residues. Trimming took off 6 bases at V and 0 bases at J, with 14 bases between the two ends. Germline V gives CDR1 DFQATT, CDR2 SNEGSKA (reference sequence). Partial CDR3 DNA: TGCAGTGCAGTAAGCGGACCCGACCAAGAGACC. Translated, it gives CSAVSGPDQET. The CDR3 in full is CSAVSGPDQETQYF.

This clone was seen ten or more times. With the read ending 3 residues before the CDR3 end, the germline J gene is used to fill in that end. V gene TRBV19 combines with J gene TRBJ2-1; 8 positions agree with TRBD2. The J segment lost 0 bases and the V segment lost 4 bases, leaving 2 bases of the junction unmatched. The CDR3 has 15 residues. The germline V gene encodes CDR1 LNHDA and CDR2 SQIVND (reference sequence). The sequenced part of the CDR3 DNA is TGTGCCAGTAGTAGGGCGGGAGGCTCCTACAATGAG. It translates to CASSRAGGSYNE. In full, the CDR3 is CASSRAGGSYNEQFF.

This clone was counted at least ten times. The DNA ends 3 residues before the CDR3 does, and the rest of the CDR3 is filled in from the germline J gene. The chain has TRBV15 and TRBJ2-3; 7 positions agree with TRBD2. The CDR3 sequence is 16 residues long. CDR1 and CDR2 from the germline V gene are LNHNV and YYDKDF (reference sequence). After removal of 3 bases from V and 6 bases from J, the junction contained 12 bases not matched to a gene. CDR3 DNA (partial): TGTGCCACCAGCAGTTCCTCGGCGGGAGTAACCGATACG. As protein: CATSSSSAGVTDT. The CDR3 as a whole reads CATSSSSAGVTDTQYF.

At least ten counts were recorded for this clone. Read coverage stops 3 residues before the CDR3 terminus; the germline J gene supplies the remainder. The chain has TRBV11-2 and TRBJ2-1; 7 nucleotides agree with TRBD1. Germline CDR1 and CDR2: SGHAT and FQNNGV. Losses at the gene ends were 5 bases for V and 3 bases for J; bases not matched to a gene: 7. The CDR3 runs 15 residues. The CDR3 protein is CASSPSGDSYNEQFF. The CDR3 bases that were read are TGTGCCAGCAGCCCTAGTGGGGACAGCTACAATGAG.

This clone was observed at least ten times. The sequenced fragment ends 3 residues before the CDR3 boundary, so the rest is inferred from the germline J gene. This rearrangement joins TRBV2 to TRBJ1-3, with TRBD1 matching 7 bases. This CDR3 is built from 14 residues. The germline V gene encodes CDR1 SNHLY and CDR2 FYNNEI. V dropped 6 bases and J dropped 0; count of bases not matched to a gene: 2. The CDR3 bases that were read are TGTGCCAGCAGCGCAGGGGGCTCTGGAAACACC. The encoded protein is CASSAGGSGNT. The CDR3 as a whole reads CASSAGGSGNTIYF.